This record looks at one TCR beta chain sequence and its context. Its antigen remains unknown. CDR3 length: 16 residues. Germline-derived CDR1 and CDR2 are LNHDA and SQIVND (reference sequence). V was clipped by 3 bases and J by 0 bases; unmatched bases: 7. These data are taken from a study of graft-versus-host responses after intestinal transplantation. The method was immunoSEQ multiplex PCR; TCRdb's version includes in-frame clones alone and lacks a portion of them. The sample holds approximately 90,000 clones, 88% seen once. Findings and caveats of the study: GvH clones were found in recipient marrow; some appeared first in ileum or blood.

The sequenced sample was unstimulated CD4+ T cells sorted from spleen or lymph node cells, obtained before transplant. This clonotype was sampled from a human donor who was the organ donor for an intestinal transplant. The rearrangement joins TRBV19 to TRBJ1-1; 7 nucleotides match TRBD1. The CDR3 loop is CASSIRDSLMNTEAFF. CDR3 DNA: TGTGCCAGTAGTATCCGGGACAGTCTTATGAACACTGAAGCTTTCTTT.